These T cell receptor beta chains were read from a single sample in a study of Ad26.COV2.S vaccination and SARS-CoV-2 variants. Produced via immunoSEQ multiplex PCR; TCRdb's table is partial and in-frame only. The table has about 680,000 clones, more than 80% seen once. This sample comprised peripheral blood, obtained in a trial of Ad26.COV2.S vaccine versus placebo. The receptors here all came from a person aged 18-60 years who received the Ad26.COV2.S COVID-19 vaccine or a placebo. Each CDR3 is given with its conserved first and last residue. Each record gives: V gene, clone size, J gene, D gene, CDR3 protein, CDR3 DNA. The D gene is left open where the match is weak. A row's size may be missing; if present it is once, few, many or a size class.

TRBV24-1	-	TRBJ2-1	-	CATSDLGPYNEQFF	TGTGCCACCAGTGATTTGGGACCTTACAATGAGCAGTTCTTC
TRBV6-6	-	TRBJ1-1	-	CASSRTASNTEAFF	TGTGCCAGCAGTCGGACAGCCTCCAACACTGAAGCTTTCTTT
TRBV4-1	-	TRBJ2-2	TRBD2	CASSTRGSGGAGGAGELFF	TGCGCCAGCAGCACCCGGGGTAGCGGGGGGGCCGGCGGCGCCGGGGAGCTGTTTTTT
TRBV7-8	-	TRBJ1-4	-	CASSSTPGAYEKLFF	TGTGCCAGCAGCTCCACCCCCGGGGCCTATGAAAAACTGTTTTTT
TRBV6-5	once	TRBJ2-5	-	CASSGHYQETQYF	TGTGCCAGCTCTGGACACTACCAAGAGACCCAGTACTTC
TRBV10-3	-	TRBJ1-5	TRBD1	CAISGGQSSNQPQHF	TGTGCCATCAGTGGGGGACAGAGTAGCAATCAGCCCCAGCATTTT
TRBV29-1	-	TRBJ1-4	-	CSVWATNEKLFF	TGCAGCGTTTGGGCAACTAATGAAAAACTGTTTTTT
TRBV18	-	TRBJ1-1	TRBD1	CASSPGHRGRGNTEAFF	TGTGCCAGCTCACCAGGACACAGGGGGCGTGGGAACACTGAAGCTTTCTTT
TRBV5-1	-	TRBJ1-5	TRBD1	CASSGNRGSGQPQHF	TGCGCCAGCAGCGGAAACAGGGGGAGCGGTCAGCCCCAGCATTTT
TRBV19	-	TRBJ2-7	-	CASSPGGLSSYEQYF	TGTGCCAGTAGTCCCGGGGGCCTGAGCTCCTACGAGCAGTACTTC
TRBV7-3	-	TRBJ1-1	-	CASKEAGATEAFF	TGTGCCAGCAAGGAGGCCGGGGCCACTGAAGCTTTCTTT
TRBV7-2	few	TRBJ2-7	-	CASQVSTLNHEQYF	TGTGCCAGCCAGGTGAGCACTCTGAACCACGAGCAGTACTTC
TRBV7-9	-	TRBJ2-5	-	CASSLGGRGAFEETQYF	TGTGCCAGCAGCTTAGGCGGTAGAGGGGCCTTTGAGGAGACCCAGTACTTC
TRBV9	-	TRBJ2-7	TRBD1	CASSSGQGPIYEQYF	TGTGCCAGCAGCTCCGGACAGGGTCCTATCTACGAGCAGTACTTC
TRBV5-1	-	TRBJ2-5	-	CASSLAGLAGETQYF	TGCGCCAGCAGCTTGGCCGGTCTAGCCGGAGAGACCCAGTACTTC
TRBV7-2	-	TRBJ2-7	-	CASSLGSTPYEQYF	TGTGCCAGCAGCTTAGGGTCCACACCTTACGAGCAGTACTTC
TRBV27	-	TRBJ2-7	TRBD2	CASSLFATGGSVYEQYF	TGTGCCAGCAGTTTATTTGCCACGGGGGGGAGTGTTTACGAGCAGTACTTC
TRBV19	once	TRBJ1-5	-	CASTPGMSNQPQHF	TGTGCCAGTACCCCCGGGATGAGCAATCAGCCCCAGCATTTT
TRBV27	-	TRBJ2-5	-	CASSLGPGYQETQYF	TGTGCCAGCAGTTTAGGACCGGGGTACCAAGAGACCCAGTACTTC
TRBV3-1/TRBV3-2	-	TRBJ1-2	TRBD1	CASSRTGAYGYTF	TGTGCCAGCAGCCGGACAGGCGCCTATGGCTACACCTTC
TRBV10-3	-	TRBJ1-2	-	CAISESRGNYGYTF	TGTGCCATCAGTGAGTCTAGGGGGAACTATGGCTACACCTTC
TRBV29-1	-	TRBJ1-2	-	CSVGGHDGTNYGYTF	TGCAGCGTTGGGGGACACGACGGGACTAACTATGGCTACACCTTC
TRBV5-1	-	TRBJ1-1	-	CASSLGRLENTEAFF	TGCGCCAGCAGCTTGGGTCGCCTTGAGAACACTGAAGCTTTCTTT
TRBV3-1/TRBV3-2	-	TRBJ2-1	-	CASSQEAVTYNEQFF	TGTGCCAGCAGCCAAGAGGCGGTAACCTACAATGAGCAGTTCTTC
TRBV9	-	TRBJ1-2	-	CASSTLGGDYGYTF	TGTGCCAGCAGCACGCTAGGAGGGGATTATGGCTACACCTTC
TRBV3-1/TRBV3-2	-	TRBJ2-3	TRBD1	CASTRKGASTDTQYF	TGTGCCAGCACACGAAAGGGGGCTAGCACAGATACGCAGTATTTT
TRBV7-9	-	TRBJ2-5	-	CASSLDLEKETQYF	TGTGCCAGCAGCTTAGATCTGGAGAAAGAGACCCAGTACTTC
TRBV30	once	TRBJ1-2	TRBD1	CAWSQGVGYGYTF	TGTGCCTGGAGTCAGGGGGTCGGCTATGGCTACACCTTC
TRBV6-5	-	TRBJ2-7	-	CASSHTSSTDEQYF	TGTGCCAGCAGCCACACATCCTCGACAGACGAGCAGTACTTC
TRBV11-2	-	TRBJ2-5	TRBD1	CASRSSGTGVETQYF	TGTGCCAGCAGGTCATCCGGGACAGGGGTAGAGACCCAGTACTTC
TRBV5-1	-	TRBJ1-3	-	CASSLPPGSGTTGNTIYF	TGCGCCAGCAGCTTGCCCCCCGGCTCAGGAACTACTGGAAACACCATATATTTT
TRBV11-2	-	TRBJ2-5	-	CASSLGTPGAAETQYF	TGTGCCAGCAGCTTAGGGACTCCGGGAGCGGCTGAGACCCAGTACTTC
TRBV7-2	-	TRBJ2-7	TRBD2	CASSSGLAGYEQYF	TGTGCCAGCAGCTCGGGACTAGCGGGATACGAGCAGTACTTC
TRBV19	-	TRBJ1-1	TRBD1	CASSIRTGLYSEAFF	TGTGCCAGTAGTATCCGGACAGGGCTTTACTCTGAAGCTTTCTTT
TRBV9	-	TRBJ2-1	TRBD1	CASSFRTGGSYNEQFF	TGTGCCAGCAGCTTCCGGACAGGGGGCTCCTACAATGAGCAGTTCTTC
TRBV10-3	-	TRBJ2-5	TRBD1	CAIRAGTGGGETQYF	TGTGCCATCAGGGCCGGGACAGGGGGCGGAGAGACCCAGTACTTC
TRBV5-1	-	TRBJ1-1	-	CASSLDSDTEAFF	TGCGCCAGCAGCTTGGACTCTGACACTGAAGCTTTCTTT
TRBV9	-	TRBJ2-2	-	CASSVELSNTGELFF	TGTGCCAGCAGCGTAGAACTATCGAACACCGGGGAGCTGTTTTTT
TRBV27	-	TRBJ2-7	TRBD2	CASSSKSGGAYEQYF	TGTGCCAGCAGTTCAAAGAGCGGGGGGGCCTACGAGCAGTACTTC
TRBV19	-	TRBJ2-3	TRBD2	CASRPLGLAGADTQYF	TGTGCCAGTAGGCCCTTGGGACTAGCGGGGGCAGATACGCAGTATTTT
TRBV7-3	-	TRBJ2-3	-	CASSLVPVASTDTQYF	TGTGCCAGCAGCTTAGTGCCGGTTGCTAGCACAGATACGCAGTATTTT
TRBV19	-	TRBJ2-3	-	CASSIDQGTDTQYF	TGTGCCAGTAGTATAGACCAGGGGACAGATACGCAGTATTTT
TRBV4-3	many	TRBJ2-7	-	CASSQERSGPYEQYF	TGCGCCAGCAGCCAAGAACGTAGCGGCCCCTACGAGCAGTACTTC
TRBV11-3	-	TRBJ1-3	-	CASSLGTGTGNTIYF	TGTGCCAGCAGCTTAGGAACGGGAACTGGAAACACCATATATTTT
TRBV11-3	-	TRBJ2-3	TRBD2	CASSWTSGYTDTQYF	TGTGCCAGCAGCTGGACTAGCGGCTACACAGATACGCAGTATTTT
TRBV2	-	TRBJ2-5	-	CASSDSNQETQYF	TGTGCCAGCAGTGATTCAAACCAAGAGACCCAGTACTTC